This T cell receptor beta chain was identified in a study of blood T cells in healthy people across ages. The sample holds a few counts of this clonotype. Its antigen is not known. The second PCR ran roughly 6 to 12 cycles with a sample-barcoded 5' primer and J-beta primers. TCRdb re-analysed the 5' RACE reads in MiXCR, keeping a single row per CDR3 protein. The sample includes over 600,000 distinct CDR3 sequences, around three fifths of them seen just once. Drawing of peripheral blood yielded 7.5 to 10 milliliters from each donor. General study results and limits: Older age coincided with a roughly linear decline in TCR beta diversity per million T cells.

V lost 3 bases and J lost 4, with 19 bases in between. The germline V gene encodes CDR1 DFQATT and CDR2 SNEGSKA (reference sequence). The CDR3 spans 15 residues. The rearrangement links TRBV20-1 to TRBJ2-7, with D possibly being TRBD2 (5 bases). The clonotype originates from a man aged 35 to 55 in good health. Specimen: blood. CDR3 residues: CSASASAGLGYEQYF. The DNA of the CDR3 is TGCAGTGCTAGTGCCTCGGCTGGACTGGGATACGAGCAGTACTTC.